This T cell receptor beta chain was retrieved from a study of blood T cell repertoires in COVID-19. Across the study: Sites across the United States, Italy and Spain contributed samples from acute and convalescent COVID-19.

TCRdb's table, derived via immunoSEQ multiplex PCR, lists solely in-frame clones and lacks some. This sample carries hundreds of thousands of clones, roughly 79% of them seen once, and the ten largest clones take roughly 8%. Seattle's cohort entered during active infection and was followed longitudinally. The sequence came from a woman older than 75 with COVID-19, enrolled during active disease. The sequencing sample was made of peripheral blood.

The CDR3 loop reads CASSADEQFF. The CDR3 DNA follows: TGTGCCAGCAGTGCGGATGAGCAGTTCTTC. The chain uses TRBV6-4 and TRBJ2-1; unclear D gene. The V end lost 4 bases, the J end lost 8 bases, and 3 bases lay between the germline ends. This CDR3 spans 10 amino acids. Germline V CDR1 and CDR2: MRHNA, SNTAGT.